The 21 T cell receptor beta chains in this list originate from one sample, sequenced in a study of blood T cells in healthy people across ages (dated by TCRdb to between 2014 and 2017). Libraries were built with 5' RACE. Sequencing was performed on an Illumina HiSeq 2500. The second PCR ran for roughly 7 to 12 cycles and used a J-beta primer mix along with a sample-barcoded 5' primer. TCRdb cleaned the public reads at Q25 with fastp, built clones with MiXCR and kept in-frame beta chains. Entries that share a CDR3 protein sequence are merged under the most common genes and DNA. This sample is represented by hundreds of thousands of distinct CDR3 sequences; 25% to 30% of them were singletons. In total, the top ten clones hold roughly 28% of the sample. Sequenced sample: blood. The receptor source for this set is a woman in her seventies in good health.

This chain connects TRBV2 to TRBJ2-7; 7 bases are a match to TRBD2. CDR3 size: 15 residues. V dropped 4 bases and J dropped 4; count of bases not matched to a gene: 10. CDR1 SNHLY and CDR2 FYNNEI come from the germline V gene. The CDR3 DNA sequence: TGTGCCAGCAGTGCGAGAAGCGGGGTGGGTTACGAGCAGTACTTC. This gives the protein CASSARSGVGYEQYF.

This clonotype has a handful of counts. The gene calls are TRBV5-1 and TRBJ2-5; 8 nucleotides match TRBD2. The tail of the sequence fits TRBJ2-7 better, so the J call may be wrong. The CDR3 runs to 15 residues. Germline CDR1 is SGHRS and CDR2 is YFSETQ. CDR3 sequence: CASSLDGGTRGEQYF. For the CDR3, the DNA is TGCGCCAGCAGCTTGGATGGGGGGACTAGAGGCGAGCAGTACTTC.

The CDR3 sequence is CASSPGGANQPQHF. The CDR3 DNA is TGTGCCAGCAGCCCAGGCGGAGCGAATCAGCCCCAGCATTTT. The chain recombines TRBV5-4 with TRBJ1-5; D ambiguous. The germline CDR1 and CDR2 sequences are SGHNT and YYREEE (reference sequence). V shed 4 bases and J shed 4 bases, with 12 bases lying between them. The CDR3 has 14 residues.

This clonotype has just a few counts. The chain employs TRBV18 and TRBJ2-5; TRBD2 is a possible D gene (5 bases). The J call may be wrong; the DNA end is better matched by TRBJ2-1. The CDR3 covers 13 residues. Germline V lookup: CDR1 KGHSH, CDR2 LQKENI. CDR3 sequence (DNA): TGTGCCAGCTCACCACCCGGGGAGAGTGAGCAGTTCTTC. This gives the protein CASSPPGESEQFF.

This clonotype has a count of ten or more. This chain uses TRBV12-3 or TRBV12-4 with TRBJ2-1, with 14 positions matching TRBD2. The J segment lost 10 bases and the V segment lost 5 bases, leaving 7 bases of the junction unmatched. The CDR3 length is 15 residues. The CDR3 coding sequence is TGTGCCAGCAGTCCCGGGACTAGCGGGAGTAGCGAGCAGTTCTTC. Translating it yields CASSPGTSGSSEQFF.

This clonotype was observed a handful of times. The chain uses TRBV7-9 and TRBJ1-1; TRBD1 aligns across 7 bases. J was trimmed by 3 bases and V by 0 bases; bases with no gene match: 10. The germline gives CDR1 SEHNR, CDR2 FQNEAQ (reference sequence). The CDR3 covers 17 residues. DNA for the CDR3: TGTGCCAGCAGCTTAGCCCCCATATACACAGGGGACACTGAAGCTTTCTTT. Its translation: CASSLAPIYTGDTEAFF.

This clonotype was observed many times. V is TRBV13 and J is TRBJ2-5, with D possibly matching TRBD2 (5 bases). Germline V gene sequence: CDR1 PRHDT, CDR2 FYEKMQ (reference sequence). Trimming removed 0 bases from V and 0 bases from J, with 8 bases in between. The CDR3 contains 15 residues. The CDR3 sequence: CASSLGRGNQETQYF. For the CDR3, the DNA is TGTGCCAGCAGCTTAGGTCGGGGAAACCAAGAGACCCAGTACTTC.

The chain couples TRBV3-1 to TRBJ1-5, with D unclear. Per the germline V gene, CDR1 is LGHDT and CDR2 is YNNKEL (reference sequence). The CDR3 length is 13 residues. The V end lost 3 bases, the J end lost 5 bases, and 8 bases lay between the germline ends. The CDR3, as DNA: TGTGCCAGCAGCCAGTTCAGTGATCAGCCCCAGCATTTT. This translates into CASSQFSDQPQHF. Full variable domain (outside the CDR3, taken from reference TRBV3-1 and TRBJ1-5): DTAVSQTPKYLVTQMGNDKSIKCEQNLGHDTMYWYKQDSKKFLKIMFSYNNKELIINETVPNRFSPKSPDKAHLNLHINSLELGDSAVYFCASSQFSDQPQHFGDGTRLSIL.

V is TRBV20-1 and J is TRBJ2-3; tentative D call: TRBD1 (6 bases). V lost 3 bases to trimming and J lost 3 bases, with 13 bases between them. Germline V gene data show CDR1 as DFQATT and CDR2 as SNEGSKA (reference sequence). This CDR3 is built from 14 residues. The CDR3 protein is CSASKGHHTDTQYF. The CDR3 nucleotides read TGCAGTGCTAGTAAGGGACATCATACAGATACGCAGTATTTT.

At least ten counts were recorded for this clonotype. CDR3 residues: CASSLTRREQYF. CDR3 DNA: TGTGCCAGCAGTTTGACCCGTAGGGAGCAGTACTTC. This rearrangement joins TRBV28 to TRBJ2-5; TRBD2 is a possible D gene (5 bases). CDR3 length: 12 residues. Germline CDR1 MDHEN, CDR2 SYDVKM. The V end was cut by 3 bases, the J end by 11 bases, with 13 bases between.

V and J are TRBV11-2 and TRBJ1-6, with 7 bases identical to TRBD1. The germline CDR1 and CDR2 sequences are SGHAT and FQNNGV. V lost 7 bases, J lost 0 bases, and 3 bases stayed unmatched. The CDR3 contains 15 residues. For the CDR3, the DNA is TGTGCCAGCACACGACAGGGCTCCTATAATTCACCCCTCCACTTT. Its translation: CASTRQGSYNSPLHF. Using reference TRBV11-2 and TRBJ1-6 for the parts outside the CDR3, the full variable domain is EAGVAQSPRYKIIEKRQSVAFWCNPISGHATLYWYQQILGQGPKLLIQFQNNGVVDDSQLPKDRFSAERLKGVDSTLKIQPAKLEDSAVYLCASTRQGSYNSPLHFGNGTRLTVT.

This rearrangement joins TRBV20-1 to TRBJ2-7, with D tentatively TRBD2 (7 bases). With 0 bases removed from V and 4 bases from J, the gap between germline ends came to 16 bases. The CDR3 covers 15 residues. Germline loops: CDR1 DFQATT, CDR2 SNEGSKA (reference sequence). DNA for the CDR3: TGCAGTGCTAGAGATCCAGGCGGGGGCTGGTACGAGCAGTACTTC. Encoded protein: CSARDPGGGWYEQYF.

The V gene is TRBV5-1, the J gene TRBJ1-2; D might be TRBD1 (5 bases). CDR3 length equals 13 residues. Germline lookup yields CDR1 SGHRS and CDR2 YFSETQ. V gave up 2 bases and J gave up 8 bases, with 13 bases separating them. CDR3 nucleotides: TGCGCCAGCAGCTTTGAGGGACGGTCCGGCTACACCTTC. It is translated as CASSFEGRSGYTF.

The J gene is TRBJ2-3, the V gene TRBV10-1; TRBD2 matches at 7 bases. Germline CDR1 WNHNN, CDR2 SYGVQD (reference sequence). The CDR3 extends over 15 amino acids. V trimming: 6 bases; J trimming: 0 bases; junction bases outside the gene matches: 6. The CDR3 here is CASSPRGDSTDTQYF. The CDR3 nucleotides are TGCGCCAGCAGCCCCCGGGGGGATAGCACAGATACGCAGTATTTT.

This clonotype was recorded many times. The genes are TRBV5-1 and TRBJ2-3, with D perhaps being TRBD1 or TRBD2 (5 bases each). V dropped 4 bases and J dropped 6 bases, with 15 bases sitting between them. Per germline, CDR1 SGHRS and CDR2 YFSETQ. The CDR3 contains 14 residues. In nucleotides, the CDR3 is TGCGCCAGCAGCGTCGAATCCGAGGGGGATACGCAGTATTTT. Amino acid sequence: CASSVESEGDTQYF. The full variable domain, completed using reference TRBV5-1 and TRBJ2-3, is KAGVTQTPRYLIKTRGQQVTLSCSPISGHRSVSWYQQTPGQGLQFLFEYFSETQRNKGNFPGRFSGRQFSNSRSEMNVSTLELGDSALYLCASSVESEGDTQYFGPGTRLTVL.

Many counts were recorded for this clonotype. The chain uses TRBV5-1 and TRBJ2-7; 11 nucleotides line up with TRBD2. V was pared by 4 bases and J by 7 bases, with 13 bases of the junction left unmatched. CDR3 length equals 16 residues. The germline CDR1 and CDR2 sequences are SGHRS and YFSETQ. This CDR3 reads CASSPVGTSGSWEQYF. The CDR3 DNA reads as TGCGCCAGCAGCCCCGTCGGGACTAGCGGTTCTTGGGAGCAGTACTTC.

There are many counts of this clonotype. At one of its ends the junction is not consistent with the germline gene, which may arise from a read error. The CDR3 region has the DNA TGTGCTAGCAGCTTAGAGGCCGGGACCTACGAGCAGTACTTC. Translating gives CASSLEAGTYEQYF. This chain connects TRBV7-7 to TRBJ2-7, with D possibly TRBD2 on 5 matching bases. Looked up from germline, CDR1 is SSHAT and CDR2 is FNYEAQ (reference sequence). The CDR3 consists of 14 residues.

The CDR3: CSATTGGGWYEQYF. In DNA, the CDR3 is TGCAGCGCCACGACAGGGGGTGGGTGGTACGAGCAGTACTTC. J is TRBJ2-7 and V is TRBV29-1, with 9 bases matching TRBD1. There are 14 residues in the CDR3. Germline V gene lookup returns CDR1 SQVTM and CDR2 ANQGSEA. The V gene end was trimmed by 7 bases and the J gene end by 4 bases; junction bases not matched to a gene: 11.

DNA for the CDR3: TGTGCCAGCGGAACCCCCTGGGACAGGGCCTACAATGAGCAGTTCTTC. Translating it yields CASGTPWDRAYNEQFF. The chain is built from TRBV6-2 or TRBV6-3 and TRBJ2-1; 9 bases match TRBD1. The length of the CDR3 is 16 residues. Trimming cost V 8 bases and J 2 bases; bases outside gene matches: 10. The germline CDR1 and CDR2 sequences are MNHEY and SVGEGT.

This clonotype was counted many times. This chain joins TRBV7-2 and TRBJ2-1; possibly TRBD2 for D (6 bases). Germline CDR1 and CDR2: SGHTA and FQGNSA. The CDR3 length is 15 residues. V dropped 1 base and J dropped 1 base, with 8 bases sitting between them. The CDR3 coding sequence is TGTGCCAGCAGCTTAGGTAGCGGTTCCTACAATGAGCAGTTCTTC. Encoded protein: CASSLGSGSYNEQFF.

The CDR3 here is CASSLAQGRTEAFF. The CDR3 nucleotides read TGTGCCAGCAGCCTGGCGCAGGGTCGAACTGAAGCTTTCTTT. The chain is built from TRBV12-3 or TRBV12-4 and TRBJ1-1, with TRBD1 as a possible D gene (5 bases). The CDR3 extends over 14 amino acids. V lost 6 bases, J lost 5 bases, and 16 bases lay in between.